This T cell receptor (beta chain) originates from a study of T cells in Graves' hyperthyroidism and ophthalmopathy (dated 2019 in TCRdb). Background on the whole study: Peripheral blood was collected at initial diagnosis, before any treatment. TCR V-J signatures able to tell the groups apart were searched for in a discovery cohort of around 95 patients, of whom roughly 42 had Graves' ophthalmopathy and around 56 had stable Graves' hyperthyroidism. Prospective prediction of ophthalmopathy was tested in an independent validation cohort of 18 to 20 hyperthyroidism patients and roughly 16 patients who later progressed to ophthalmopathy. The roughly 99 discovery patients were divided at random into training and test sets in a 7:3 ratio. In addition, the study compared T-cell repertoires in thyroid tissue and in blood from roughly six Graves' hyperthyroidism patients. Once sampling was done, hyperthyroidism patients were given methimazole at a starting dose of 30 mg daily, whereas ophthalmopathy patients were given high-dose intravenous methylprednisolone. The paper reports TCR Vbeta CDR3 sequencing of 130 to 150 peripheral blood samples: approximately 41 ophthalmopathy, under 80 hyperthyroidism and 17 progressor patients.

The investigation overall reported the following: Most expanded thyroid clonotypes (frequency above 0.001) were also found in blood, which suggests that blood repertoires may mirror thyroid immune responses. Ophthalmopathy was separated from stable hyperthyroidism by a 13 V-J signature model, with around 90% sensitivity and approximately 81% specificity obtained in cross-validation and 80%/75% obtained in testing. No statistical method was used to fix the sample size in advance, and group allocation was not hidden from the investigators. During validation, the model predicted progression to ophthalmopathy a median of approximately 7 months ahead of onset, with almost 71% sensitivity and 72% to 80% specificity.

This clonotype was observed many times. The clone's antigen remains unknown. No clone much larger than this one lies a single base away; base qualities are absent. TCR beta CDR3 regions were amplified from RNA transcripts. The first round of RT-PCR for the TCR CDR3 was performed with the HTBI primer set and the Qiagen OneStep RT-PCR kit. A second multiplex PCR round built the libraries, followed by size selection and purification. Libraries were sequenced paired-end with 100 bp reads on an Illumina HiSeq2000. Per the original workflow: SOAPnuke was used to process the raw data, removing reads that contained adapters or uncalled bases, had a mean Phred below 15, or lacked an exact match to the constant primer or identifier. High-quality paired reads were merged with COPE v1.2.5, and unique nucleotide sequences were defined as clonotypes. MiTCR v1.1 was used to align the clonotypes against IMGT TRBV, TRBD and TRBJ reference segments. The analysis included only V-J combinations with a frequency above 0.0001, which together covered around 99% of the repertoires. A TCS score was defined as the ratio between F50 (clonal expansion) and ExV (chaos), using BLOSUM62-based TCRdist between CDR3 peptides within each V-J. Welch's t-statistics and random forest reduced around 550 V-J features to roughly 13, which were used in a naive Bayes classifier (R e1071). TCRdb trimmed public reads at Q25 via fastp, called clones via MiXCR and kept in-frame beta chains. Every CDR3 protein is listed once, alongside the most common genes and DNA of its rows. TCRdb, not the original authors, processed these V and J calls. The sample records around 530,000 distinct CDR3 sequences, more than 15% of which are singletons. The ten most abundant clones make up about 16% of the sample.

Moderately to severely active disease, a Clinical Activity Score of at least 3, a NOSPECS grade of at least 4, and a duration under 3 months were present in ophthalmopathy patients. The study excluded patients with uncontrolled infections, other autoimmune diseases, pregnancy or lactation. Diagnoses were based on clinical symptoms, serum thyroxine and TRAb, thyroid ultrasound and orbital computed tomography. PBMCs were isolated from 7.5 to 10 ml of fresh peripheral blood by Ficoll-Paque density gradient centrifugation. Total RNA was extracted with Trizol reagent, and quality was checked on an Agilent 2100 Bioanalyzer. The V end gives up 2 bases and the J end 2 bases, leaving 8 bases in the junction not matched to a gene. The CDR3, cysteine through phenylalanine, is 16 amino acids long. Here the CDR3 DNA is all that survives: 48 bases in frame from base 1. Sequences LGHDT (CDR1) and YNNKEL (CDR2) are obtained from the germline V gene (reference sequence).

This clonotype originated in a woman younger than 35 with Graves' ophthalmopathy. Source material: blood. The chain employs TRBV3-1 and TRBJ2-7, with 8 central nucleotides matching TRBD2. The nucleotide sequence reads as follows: TGTGCCAGCAGCCAACCGGGGGGACTAGGCGCCTACGAGCAGTACTTC. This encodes CASSQPGGLGAYEQYF.